This T cell receptor beta chain was documented in a study of blood T cell repertoires in COVID-19. Germline V gene lookup returns CDR1 SGHRS and CDR2 YFSETQ. The CDR3 covers 14 residues. V was trimmed by 4 bases and J by 0 bases, leaving 8 bases between them. Sequenced by immunoSEQ multiplex PCR; TCRdb stores in-frame clones only, minus some. In the table there are about 200,000 clones, around 86% of which are singletons. Membership in each cohort depended on participant-reported clinical history. The sequence was collected from a man in his forties with acute COVID-19. This chain connects TRBV5-1 to TRBJ1-3; no clear D gene. The sequencing input was PBMCs or T cells enriched from blood (not recorded which). In nucleotides, the CDR3 is TGCGCCAGCAGCGGCGGGGACTCTGGAAACACCATATATTTT. Amino acids: CASSGGDSGNTIYF.